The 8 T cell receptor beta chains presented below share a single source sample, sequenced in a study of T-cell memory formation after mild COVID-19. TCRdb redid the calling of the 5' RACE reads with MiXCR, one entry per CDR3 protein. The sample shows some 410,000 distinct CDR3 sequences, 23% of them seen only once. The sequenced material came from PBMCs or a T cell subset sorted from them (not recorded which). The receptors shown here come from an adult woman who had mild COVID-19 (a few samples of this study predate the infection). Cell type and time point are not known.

The CDR3, as DNA: TGTGCCAGCAGTGCGACAGGGAATAACTATGGCTACACCTTC. Amino acids: CASSATGNNYGYTF. The chain links TRBV2 to TRBJ1-2; 7 nucleotides align to TRBD1. V was pared by 4 bases and J by 1 base, with 3 bases of the junction left unmatched. There are 14 residues in the CDR3. Germline loops: CDR1 SNHLY, CDR2 FYNNEI.

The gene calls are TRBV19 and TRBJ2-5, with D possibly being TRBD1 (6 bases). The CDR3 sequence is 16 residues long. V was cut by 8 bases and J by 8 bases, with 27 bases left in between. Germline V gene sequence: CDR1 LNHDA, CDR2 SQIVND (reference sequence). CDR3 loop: CASGQTTSWDIGTQYF. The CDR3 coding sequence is TGTGCCAGTGGACAGACTACCTCGTGGGACATCGGTACCCAGTACTTC.

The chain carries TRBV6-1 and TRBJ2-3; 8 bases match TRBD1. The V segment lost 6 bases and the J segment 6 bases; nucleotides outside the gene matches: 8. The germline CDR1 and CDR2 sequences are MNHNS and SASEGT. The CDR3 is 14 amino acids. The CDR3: CASRPDRVSDTQYF. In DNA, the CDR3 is TGTGCCAGCAGGCCGGACAGGGTGAGCGATACGCAGTATTTT.

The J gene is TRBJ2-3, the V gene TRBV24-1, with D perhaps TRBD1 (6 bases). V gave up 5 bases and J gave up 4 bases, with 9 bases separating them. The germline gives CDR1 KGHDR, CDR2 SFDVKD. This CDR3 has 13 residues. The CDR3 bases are TGTGCCACCAGTGGGGGGCAGGCAGATACGCAGTATTTT. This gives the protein CATSGGQADTQYF.

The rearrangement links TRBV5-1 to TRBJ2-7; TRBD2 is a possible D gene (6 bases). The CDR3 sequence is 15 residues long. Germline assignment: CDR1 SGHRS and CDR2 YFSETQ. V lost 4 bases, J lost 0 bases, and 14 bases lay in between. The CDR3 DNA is TGCGCCAGCAGCACTGGAGGGCAGAGCTCCTACGAGCAGTACTTC. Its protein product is CASSTGGQSSYEQYF. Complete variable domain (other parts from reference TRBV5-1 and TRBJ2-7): KAGVTQTPRYLIKTRGQQVTLSCSPISGHRSVSWYQQTPGQGLQFLFEYFSETQRNKGNFPGRFSGRQFSNSRSEMNVSTLELGDSALYLCASSTGGQSSYEQYFGPGTRLTVT.

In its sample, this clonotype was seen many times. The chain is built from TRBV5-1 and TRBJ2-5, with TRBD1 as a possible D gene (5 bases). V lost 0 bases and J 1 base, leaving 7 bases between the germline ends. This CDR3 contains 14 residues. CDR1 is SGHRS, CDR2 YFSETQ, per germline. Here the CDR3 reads CASSLVTGQETQYF. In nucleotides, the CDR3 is TGCGCCAGCAGCTTGGTAACAGGCCAAGAGACCCAGTACTTC.

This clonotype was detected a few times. The CDR3 bases are TGTGCCAGCAGCTTAGACTTGGTGGGCTGGGGTGAAGCTTTCTTT. Amino acids: CASSLDLVGWGEAFF. The chain links TRBV7-9 to TRBJ1-1; no definite D call. In germline, CDR1 is SEHNR, CDR2 FQNEAQ (reference sequence). The CDR3 extends over 15 amino acids. Trimming took 1 base from V and 7 from J, leaving 16 bases between them.

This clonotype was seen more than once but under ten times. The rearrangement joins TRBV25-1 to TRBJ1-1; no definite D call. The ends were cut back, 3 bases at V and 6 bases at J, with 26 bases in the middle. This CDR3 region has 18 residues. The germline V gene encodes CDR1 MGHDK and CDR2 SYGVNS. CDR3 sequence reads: CASSEVAGGSDSTAEAFF. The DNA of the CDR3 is TGTGCCAGCAGTGAGGTCGCAGGAGGCAGCGATTCGACCGCTGAAGCTTTCTTT.